The rows below give T cell receptor beta chains drawn from one sample of a study of PD-L1 blockade in urothelial cancer. Method: immunoSEQ multiplex PCR; TCRdb's copy keeps in-frame clones and lacks some. The sample contains about 86,000 clones, over 65% of which appear only once. Sequenced material: PBMCs, taken around atezolizumab (anti-PD-L1) treatment. The receptors originated from a man aged 55 to 70 with urothelial cancer. CDR3s include the opening cysteine and the closing phenylalanine or tryptophan. Fields, in order: clone size, J gene, V gene, CDR3 protein. Only part of the rows carry a size: once, few, many, or a class if the clone is expanded.

- | TRBJ2-7 | TRBV5-1 | CASSLGGYEQYF
- | TRBJ1-2 | TRBV5-1 | CASSLATGTGKNYGYTF
once | TRBJ2-7 | TRBV6-6 | CASSPGTRSREQYF
- | TRBJ2-7 | TRBV6-5 | CASSLAASYEQYF
- | TRBJ2-7 | TRBV7-2 | CASSLALPPTGTSLLYEQYF
- | TRBJ2-7 | TRBV7-2 | CASSLAYVDEQYF
- | TRBJ1-3 | TRBV9 | CASSNRQGYTIYF
- | TRBJ1-4 | TRBV5-8 | CASSHREIGEKLFF
- | TRBJ1-2 | TRBV4-2 | CASRLQGAYGYTF
- | TRBJ2-1 | TRBV6-4 | CASRTSGGLGNEQFF
- | TRBJ1-1 | TRBV5-5 | CASSTQGSTEAFF
- | TRBJ1-2 | TRBV6-5 | CASSYGQIYGYTF
few | TRBJ1-1 | TRBV7-3 | CASSPGGWDTEAFF
- | TRBJ1-3 | TRBV2 | CASTGGLSPDSGNTIYF
- | TRBJ1-2 | TRBV2 | CASRAQGTGGGYTF
- | TRBJ1-2 | TRBV13 | CASSSRQGHYGYTF
- | TRBJ2-2 | TRBV10-3 | CAISGTVANTGELFF
- | TRBJ2-5 | TRBV28 | CASSLLEGGLTQYF
few | TRBJ2-2 | TRBV4-3 | CASSPPRVAGGPGELFF
once | TRBJ2-2 | TRBV6-5 | CASTRGGGLVGELFF
- | TRBJ1-3 | TRBV2 | CASTVTSGNTIYF
many | TRBJ2-1 | TRBV15 | CATSLRTVAGPYNEQFF
- | TRBJ2-2 | TRBV5-1 | CASSSGVGLVGELFF
once | TRBJ2-3 | TRBV28 | CASSVGTGGTFSTDTQYF
once | TRBJ1-5 | TRBV29-1 | CSAGQENQPQHF
- | TRBJ2-7 | TRBV28 | CASSLGAWGSKNEQYF
- | TRBJ2-3 | TRBV9 | CASSQEGLTGTTTDTQYF
- | TRBJ1-1 | TRBV27 | CASTGWTEAFF
- | TRBJ2-5 | TRBV4-2 | CASSQDWTSEIEETQYF
- | TRBJ2-3 | TRBV5-6 | CASSWNGGGGIDTQYF
- | TRBJ2-7 | TRBV7-9 | CASSLGTTGGTSYEQYF
- | TRBJ2-5 | TRBV27 | CASSRPGGQETQYF
- | TRBJ1-5 | TRBV28 | CASSSPGEGDQPQHF
- | TRBJ2-5 | TRBV6-5 | CASSLGQQETQYF
- | TRBJ1-4 | TRBV5-1 | CASSREGGGDEKLFF
few | TRBJ2-7 | TRBV2 | CASSAGHDYEQYF
- | TRBJ2-6 | TRBV5-1 | CASSSQTGTAISGANVLTF
once | TRBJ2-2 | TRBV15 | CASQGPEARGELFF
- | TRBJ2-2 | TRBV29-1 | CSVEGAVNTGELFF
once | TRBJ2-7 | TRBV19 | CASSISPPGDYEQYF
- | TRBJ2-2 | TRBV6-5 | CASSPPRGDTGELFF
once | TRBJ2-2 | TRBV14 | CASSRTSGANTGELFF
- | TRBJ1-1 | TRBV5-1 | CASSLRDRMNTEAFF
- | TRBJ2-7 | TRBV5-5 | CASSPDWYEQYF
- | TRBJ2-1 | TRBV27 | CASSFLDSSYNEQFF
- | TRBJ1-2 | TRBV5-4 | CASKLAGTGYGYTF
- | TRBJ2-2 | TRBV9 | CASSVDMVAGTGELFF
- | TRBJ2-1 | TRBV9 | CASSSLGGTESYNEQFF